A single sample is the source of the 3 T cell receptor beta chains below, sequenced in a study of T cell responses to AZD1222 COVID-19 vaccine. Clones were read by immunoSEQ multiplex PCR, and TCRdb kept only the in-frame ones, dropping some. This sample yields around 170,000 clones, of which under 95% are seen a single time; roughly 0.99% belongs to the top ten. Sequencing used peripheral blood, obtained on day 0 of AZD1222 vaccination. The receptors shown here come from an adult in good health.

This chain links TRBV5-6 with TRBJ1-1; D call uncertain. Germline V gives CDR1 SGHDT, CDR2 YYEEEE. There are 14 residues in the CDR3. V was shortened by 3 bases and J by 1 base, with 10 bases between the two germline ends. In DNA form, the CDR3 reads TGTGCCAGCAGCTCGGGGTTAGGGAACACTGAAGCTTTCTTT. As protein: CASSSGLGNTEAFF.

This clone was seen just once. The chain is built from TRBV5-1 and TRBJ1-3; no definite D call. With 5 bases removed from V and 6 bases from J, the gap between germline ends came to 18 bases. CDR3 length equals 15 residues. Per germline, CDR1 SGHRS and CDR2 YFSETQ. The chain's CDR3 is CASSLHGSLENTIYF. The CDR3 region has the DNA TGCGCCAGCAGTCTCCACGGCTCTCTGGAAAACACCATATATTTT.

The genes are TRBV5-6 and TRBJ2-1; weak D call: TRBD2 (6 bases). CDR3 length: 14 residues. V lost 4 bases, J lost 3 bases, and 11 bases lay in between. Germline assignment: CDR1 SGHDT and CDR2 YYEEEE. CDR3 in DNA: TGTGCCAGCAGCACGGAGGGCGGCTACAATGAGCAGTTCTTC. This codes for CASSTEGGYNEQFF.